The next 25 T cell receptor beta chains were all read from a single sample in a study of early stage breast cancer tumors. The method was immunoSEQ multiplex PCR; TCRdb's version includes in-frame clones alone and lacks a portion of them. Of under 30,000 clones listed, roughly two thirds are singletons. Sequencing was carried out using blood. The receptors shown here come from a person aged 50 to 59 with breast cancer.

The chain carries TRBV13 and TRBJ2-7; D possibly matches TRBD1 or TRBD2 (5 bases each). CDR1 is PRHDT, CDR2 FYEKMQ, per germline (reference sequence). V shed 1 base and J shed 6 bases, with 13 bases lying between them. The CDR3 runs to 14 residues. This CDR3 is CASSLEGRPREQYF. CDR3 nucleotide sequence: TGTGCCAGCAGCTTAGAGGGACGACCTCGCGAGCAGTACTTC. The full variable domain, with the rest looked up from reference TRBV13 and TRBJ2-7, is AAGVIQSPRHLIKEKRETATLKCYPIPRHDTVYWYQQGPGQDPQFLISFYEKMQSDKGSIPDRFSAQQFSDYHSELNMSSLELGDSALYFCASSLEGRPREQYFGPGTRLTVT.

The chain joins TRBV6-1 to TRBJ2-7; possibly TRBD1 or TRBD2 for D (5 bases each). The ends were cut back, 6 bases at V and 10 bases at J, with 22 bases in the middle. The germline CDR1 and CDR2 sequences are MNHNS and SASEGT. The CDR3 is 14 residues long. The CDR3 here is CASRDTSSSRSQYF. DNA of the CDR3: TGTGCCAGCAGGGACACTTCTAGCAGCAGGTCTCAGTACTTC.

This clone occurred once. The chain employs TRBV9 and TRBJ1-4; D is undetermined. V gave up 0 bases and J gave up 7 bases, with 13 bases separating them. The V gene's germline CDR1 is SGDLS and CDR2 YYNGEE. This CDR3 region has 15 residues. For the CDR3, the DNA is TGTGCCAGCAGCGTAGCTTATGGGGAGACTGAAAAACTGTTTTTT. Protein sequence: CASSVAYGETEKLFF. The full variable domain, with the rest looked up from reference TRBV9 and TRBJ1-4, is DSGVTQTPKHLITATGQRVTLRCSPRSGDLSVYWYQQSLDQGLQFLIQYYNGEERAKGNILERFSAQQFPDLHSELNLSSLELGDSALYFCASSVAYGETEKLFFGSGTQLSVL.

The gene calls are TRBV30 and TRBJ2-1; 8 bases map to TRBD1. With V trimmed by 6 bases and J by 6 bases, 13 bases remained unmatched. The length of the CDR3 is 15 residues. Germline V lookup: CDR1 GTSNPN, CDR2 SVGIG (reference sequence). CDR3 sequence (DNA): TGTGCCTGCGGCCGGACAGGGTTAATCAGCAATGAGCAGTTCTTC. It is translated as CACGRTGLISNEQFF. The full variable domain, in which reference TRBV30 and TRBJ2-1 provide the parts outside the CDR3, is SQTIHQWPATLVQPVGSPLSLECTVEGTSNPNLYWYRQAAGRGLQLLFYSVGIGQISSEVPQNLSASRPQDRQFILSSKKLLLSDSGFYLCACGRTGLISNEQFFGPGTRLTVL.

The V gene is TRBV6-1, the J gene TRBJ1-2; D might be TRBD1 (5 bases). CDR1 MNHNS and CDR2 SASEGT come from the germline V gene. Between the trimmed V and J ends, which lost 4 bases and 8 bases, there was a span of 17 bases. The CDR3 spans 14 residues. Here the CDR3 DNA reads TGTGCCAGCAGTGTTGCCAGGGCAATGGAGGGCTACACCTTC. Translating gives CASSVARAMEGYTF.

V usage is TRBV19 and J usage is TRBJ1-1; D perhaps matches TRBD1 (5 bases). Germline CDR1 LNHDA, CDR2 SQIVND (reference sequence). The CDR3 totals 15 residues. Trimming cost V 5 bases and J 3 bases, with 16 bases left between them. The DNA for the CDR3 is TGTGCCAGTAGTGGTATTTTCGGGGCCGACACTGAAGCTTTCTTT. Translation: CASSGIFGADTEAFF.

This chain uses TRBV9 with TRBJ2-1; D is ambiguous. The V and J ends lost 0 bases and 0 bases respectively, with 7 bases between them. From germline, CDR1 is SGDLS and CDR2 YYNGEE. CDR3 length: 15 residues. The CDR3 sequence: CASSVAPASYNEQFF. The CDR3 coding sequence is TGTGCCAGCAGCGTAGCCCCAGCCTCCTACAATGAGCAGTTCTTC.

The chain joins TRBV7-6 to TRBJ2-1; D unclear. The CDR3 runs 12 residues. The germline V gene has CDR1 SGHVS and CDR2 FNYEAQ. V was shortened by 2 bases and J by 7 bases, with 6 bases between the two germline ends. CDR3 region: CASSLLANEQFF. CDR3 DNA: TGTGCCAGCAGCTTACTTGCTAATGAGCAGTTCTTC. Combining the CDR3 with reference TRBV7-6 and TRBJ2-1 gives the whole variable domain GAGVSQSPRYKVTKRGQDVALRCDPISGHVSLYWYRQALGQGPEFLTYFNYEAQQDKSGLPNDRFSAERPEGSISTLTIQRTEQRDSAMYRCASSLLANEQFFGPGTRLTVL.

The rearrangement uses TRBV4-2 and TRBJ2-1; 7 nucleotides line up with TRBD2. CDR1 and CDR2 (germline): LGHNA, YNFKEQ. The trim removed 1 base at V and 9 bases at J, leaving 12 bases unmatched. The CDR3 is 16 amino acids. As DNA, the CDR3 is TGTGCCAGCAGCCAAGGTACGGGAGGAGGAATGAGTGAGCAGTTCTTC. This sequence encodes CASSQGTGGGMSEQFF.

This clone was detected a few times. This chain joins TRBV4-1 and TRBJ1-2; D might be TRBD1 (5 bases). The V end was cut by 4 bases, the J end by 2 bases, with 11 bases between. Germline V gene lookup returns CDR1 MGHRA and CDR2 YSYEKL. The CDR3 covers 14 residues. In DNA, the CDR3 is TGCGCCAGCAGCCTGGGGGAAGGCAACTATGGCTACACCTTC. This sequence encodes CASSLGEGNYGYTF.

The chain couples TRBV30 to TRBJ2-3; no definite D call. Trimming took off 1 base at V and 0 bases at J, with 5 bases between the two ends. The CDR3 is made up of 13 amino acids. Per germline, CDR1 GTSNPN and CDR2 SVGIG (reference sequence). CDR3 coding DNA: TGTGCCTGGAGTGGGGAAAGCACAGATACGCAGTATTTT. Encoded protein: CAWSGESTDTQYF.

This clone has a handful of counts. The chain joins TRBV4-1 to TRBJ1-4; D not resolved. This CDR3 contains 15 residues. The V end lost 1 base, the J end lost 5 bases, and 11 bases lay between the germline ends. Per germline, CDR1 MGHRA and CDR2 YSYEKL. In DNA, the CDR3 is TGCGCCAGCAGCCAAGCCGGGGTATTAAATGAAAAACTGTTTTTT. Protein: CASSQAGVLNEKLFF.

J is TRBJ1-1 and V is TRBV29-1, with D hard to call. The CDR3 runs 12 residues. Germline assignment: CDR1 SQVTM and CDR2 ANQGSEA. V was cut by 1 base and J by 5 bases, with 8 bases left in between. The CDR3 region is CSVEGPRTEAFF. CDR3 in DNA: TGCAGCGTTGAAGGGCCGAGAACTGAAGCTTTCTTT.

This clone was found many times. CDR3 sequence reads: CASSQVKDYGYTF. CDR3 bases: TGTGCCAGCAGCCAAGTGAAAGACTATGGCTACACCTTC. The chain combines TRBV14 with TRBJ1-2; no reliable D call. Germline V lookup: CDR1 SGHDN, CDR2 FVKESK. This CDR3 contains 13 residues. Trimming removed 1 base from V and 3 bases from J, with 6 bases in between.

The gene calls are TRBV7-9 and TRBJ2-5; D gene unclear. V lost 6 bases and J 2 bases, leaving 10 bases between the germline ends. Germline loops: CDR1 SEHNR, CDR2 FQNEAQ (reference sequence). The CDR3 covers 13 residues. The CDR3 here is CASRGPLQETQYF. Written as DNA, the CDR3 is TGTGCCAGCAGAGGACCGCTGCAAGAGACCCAGTACTTC.

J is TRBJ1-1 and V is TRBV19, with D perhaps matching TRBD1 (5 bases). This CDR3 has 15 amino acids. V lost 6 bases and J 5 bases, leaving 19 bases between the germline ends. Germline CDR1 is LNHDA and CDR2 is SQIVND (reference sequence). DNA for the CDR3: TGTGCCAGTAGCCAGGGAACGGGATTCAGTACTGAAGCTTTCTTT. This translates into CASSQGTGFSTEAFF.

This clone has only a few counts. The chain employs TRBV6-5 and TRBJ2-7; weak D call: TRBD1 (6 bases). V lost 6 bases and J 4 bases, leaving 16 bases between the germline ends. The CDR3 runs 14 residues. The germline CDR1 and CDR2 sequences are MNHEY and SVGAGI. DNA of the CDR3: TGTGCCAGCAGGCTAAGACAGGTTTCATACGAGCAGTACTTC. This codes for CASRLRQVSYEQYF.

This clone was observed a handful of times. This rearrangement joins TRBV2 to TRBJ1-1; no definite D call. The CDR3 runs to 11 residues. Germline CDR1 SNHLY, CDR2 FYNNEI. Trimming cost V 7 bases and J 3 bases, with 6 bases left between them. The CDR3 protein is CASMGYTEAFF. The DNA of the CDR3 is TGTGCCAGCATGGGATACACTGAAGCTTTCTTT.

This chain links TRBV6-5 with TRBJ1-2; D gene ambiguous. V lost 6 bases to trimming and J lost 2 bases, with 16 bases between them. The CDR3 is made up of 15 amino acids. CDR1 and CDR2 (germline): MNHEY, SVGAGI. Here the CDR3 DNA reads TGTGCCAGCAGCCGCGGACGGAACAAGAACTATGGCTACACCTTC. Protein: CASSRGRNKNYGYTF.

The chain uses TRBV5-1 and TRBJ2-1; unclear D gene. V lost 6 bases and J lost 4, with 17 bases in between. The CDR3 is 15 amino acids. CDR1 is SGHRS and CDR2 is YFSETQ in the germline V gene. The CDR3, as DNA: TGCGCCAGCACCCCCACTCCCGGGCTTTACAATGAGCAGTTCTTC. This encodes CASTPTPGLYNEQFF.

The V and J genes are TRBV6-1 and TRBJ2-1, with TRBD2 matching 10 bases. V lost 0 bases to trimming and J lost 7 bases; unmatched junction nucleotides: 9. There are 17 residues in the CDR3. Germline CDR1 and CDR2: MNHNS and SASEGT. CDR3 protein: CASSEALNLAGVNEQFF. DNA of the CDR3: TGTGCCAGCAGTGAAGCGCTCAACCTAGCGGGAGTGAATGAGCAGTTCTTC.

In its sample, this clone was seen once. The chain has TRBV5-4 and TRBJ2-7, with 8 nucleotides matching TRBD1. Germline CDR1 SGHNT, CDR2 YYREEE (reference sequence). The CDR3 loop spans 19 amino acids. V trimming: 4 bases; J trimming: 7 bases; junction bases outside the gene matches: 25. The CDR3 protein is CASSPHPSLPGTGLSEQYF. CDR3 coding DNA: TGTGCCAGCAGCCCTCACCCGAGCTTACCCGGGACAGGTCTTTCTGAGCAGTACTTC.

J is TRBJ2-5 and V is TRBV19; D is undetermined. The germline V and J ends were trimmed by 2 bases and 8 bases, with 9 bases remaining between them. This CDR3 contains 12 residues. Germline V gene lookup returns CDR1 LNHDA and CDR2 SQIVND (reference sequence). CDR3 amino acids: CASSIPASTQYF. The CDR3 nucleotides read TGTGCCAGTAGTATACCGGCTTCAACCCAGTACTTC.

The CDR3: CASSDSENSPLHF. The CDR3, as DNA: TGTGCCAGCAGTGACTCTGAGAATTCACCCCTCCACTTT. The genes are TRBV6-4 and TRBJ1-6; unclear D gene. Trimming shortened V by 0 bases and J by 7 bases, and 4 bases separated the two germline ends. The CDR3 covers 13 residues. Germline loops: CDR1 MRHNA, CDR2 SNTAGT.

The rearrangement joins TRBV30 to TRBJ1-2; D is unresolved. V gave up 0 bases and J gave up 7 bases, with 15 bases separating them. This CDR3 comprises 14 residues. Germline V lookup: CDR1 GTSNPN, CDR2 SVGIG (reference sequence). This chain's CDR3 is CAWSVFSPGGGYTF. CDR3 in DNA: TGTGCCTGGAGTGTATTTTCCCCGGGCGGTGGCTACACCTTC. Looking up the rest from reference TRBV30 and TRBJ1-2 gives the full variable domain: SQTIHQWPATLVQPVGSPLSLECTVEGTSNPNLYWYRQAAGRGLQLLFYSVGIGQISSEVPQNLSASRPQDRQFILSSKKLLLSDSGFYLCAWSVFSPGGGYTFGSGTRLTVV.